The entry that follows covers one TCR beta chain sequence. This clone has only a few counts. No base-level quality is on record; no much larger clone is a single base apart. Interpreted using the paper, the time point label stands for: acute infectious mononucleosis, at clinical presentation within 2 weeks of symptom onset (visit 1). Over primary infection, the study followed CD8 T cell responses to two immunodominant EBV epitopes: BRLF1 109 (YVL-BR) and BMLF1 280 (GLC-BM). A positive serum heterophile antibody test and EBV viral capsid antigen-specific IgM indicated primary EBV infection. Total CD8 T cells were first enriched from PBMCs by magnetic positive selection (MACS). A FACSAria III was used to sort live CD3+ CD8+ tetramer+ cells to over 95% purity. Cells were sorted with a PE-conjugated tetramer loaded with the BRLF1 109-117 peptide. After tetramer sorting, TCR repertoires of EBV epitope-specific CD8 T cells were deep-sequenced directly ex vivo at acute infection and at convalescence. Donors were three people aged roughly 18 to 30 with clinical acute infectious mononucleosis and laboratory evidence of primary EBV infection. Heparinized peripheral blood was drawn at clinical presentation with mononucleosis symptoms and was drawn again about 6 months later. Ficoll-Paque density gradient centrifugation was used to isolate PBMCs.

This specimen belongs to a study of blood T cell repertoires in acute mononucleosis (dated by TCRdb to the early 2020s). Broadly, across the study: To capture the primary response, acute-phase samples were obtained within 2 weeks of when symptoms began. A mean blood EBV load of 3.8 log10 genome copies per million B cells was observed during acute infection, and a mean blood EBV load of 2 to 3 was observed at convalescence. During acute infection, about 2.1% and 1% of blood CD8 T cells were made up of mean YVL-BR-specific and GLC-BM-specific cells, respectively.

Reading from cysteine to phenylalanine, the CDR3 counts 16 amino acids. This entry keeps only the CDR3 DNA: 48 bases, framed from base 1. V loses 4 bases at its end and J loses 9 bases; junction bases beyond the gene matches: 9. CDR1 and CDR2 (SGHKS, YYEKEE) derive from the germline V gene (reference sequence). The research as a whole found: Because only a fraction of each donor's blood was analyzed, sampling error might partly account for the low clonotype overlap between the acute and convalescent samples. The cohort comprised only a few donors, so group averages rested on very few individuals. Although only roughly 9.9% of unique acute clonotypes carried over into convalescence, these persisting clonotypes made up most of the response, and the remainder were seemingly replaced by new, diverse de novo clonotypes. For BRLF1 (YVL-BR), TCRalpha CDR3 motifs played a dominant role and TCRbeta a minimal role in TCR repertoire selection.

For TCR profiling, total RNA from no fewer than 8,000 sorted tetramer+ CD8 T cells was reverse transcribed into cDNA. CDR3 regions were PCR-amplified with primers annealing to V and J regions, and unique molecular identifiers were added to track templates. The immunoSEQ platform, including its sequencing and error-correction standards, was used to profile TCRalpha and TCRbeta chains. In the original analysis: Clonal copy numbers were corrected for sequencing and PCR errors, and CDR3s were defined according to IMGT conventions. Analysis was restricted to productive rearrangements and performed with immunoSEQ Analyzer versions 2.0 and 3.0, while gene-pairing frequencies underwent further processing in Microsoft Excel. Circos plots were used to visualize V-J pairings, and MEME together with a custom motifSearch program was used to find CDR3 motifs. The probability of generation of TCR sequences was calculated using the OLGA algorithm. A clonotype seen at both visits was called persistent, a clonotype seen only at the acute visit was called nonpersistent, and a clonotype seen only at convalescence was called de novo. A public TCR was defined as an amino acid clonotype used by more than one donor. Entries here come from immuneACCESS through TCRdb and include only in-frame sequences with V and J called. Some clones fail to appear in such tables; in the studies checked, an unresolved V gene covers under half of the shortfall, and the cause of the remainder is unknown. V and J calls plus clone size are reproduced from that table; the DNA served to infer D and trimming. The sample data list 7,800 or so clones, and less than 30% of these were observed just once. Approximately 30% of the sample lies in the top ten.

The rearrangement combines TRBV5-5 with TRBJ2-1; TRBD2 lines up with 14 middle nucleotides. The source is a woman under 30 with infectious mononucleosis caused by EBV. The source material was EBV YVL epitope tetramer+ CD8+ T cells sorted from PBMCs, sampled during acute infectious mononucleosis. This specimen's cell subset or site label, per the study, means: CD8 T cells binding a tetramer with EBV BRLF1 109-117 peptide (YVL-BR). The DNA sequence follows: TGTGCCAGCAGCCCTCTAACGGGGACTAGCGGGGGTGAGCAGTTCTTC. Translated, this is CASSPLTGTSGGEQFF.